Below are 27 T cell receptor beta chains sequenced from a single sample in a study of shared clonotypes between healthy human individuals. Repertoires were generated with immunoSEQ multiplex PCR, while TCRdb's copy carries only in-frame clones and drops some. The data hold about 2.1 million clones, with 90% to 95% observed a single time. In the naive CD8 group, cells lacked CD45RO and were positively selected for CCR7, so terminally differentiated effector memory CD45RA+ cells were left out. Sequences were obtained from naive CD8+ T cells from PBMCs. The receptors were gathered from a man younger than 30 in good health. Some clones in this sample may be carry-over from other donors' samples.

This chain links TRBV6-1 with TRBJ2-7, with D perhaps matching TRBD1 or TRBD2 (6 bases each). V was pared by 3 bases and J by 7 bases, with 22 bases between. Germline V gives CDR1 MNHNS, CDR2 SASEGT. This CDR3 has 16 amino acids. Here the CDR3 reads CASSDFEEEGGWEQYF. The DNA of the CDR3 is TGTGCCAGCAGTGACTTCGAGGAGGAGGGGGGCTGGGAGCAGTACTTC.

CDR3 nucleotide sequence: TGCGCCAGCAGCCCGGCGGGACAGCTCTACGAGCAGTACTTC. This gives the protein CASSPAGQLYEQYF. The chain is built from TRBV4-3 and TRBJ2-7; D might be TRBD1 (7 bases). The V gene's germline CDR1 is LGHNA and CDR2 YSLEER. This CDR3 spans 14 amino acids. With 4 bases removed from V and 3 bases from J, the gap between germline ends came to 13 bases.

This clone was seen just once. This rearrangement joins TRBV28 to TRBJ2-5, with D possibly matching TRBD2 (5 bases). V lost 6 bases to trimming and J lost 3 bases, with 8 bases between them. This CDR3 region has 12 residues. From germline, CDR1 is MDHEN and CDR2 SYDVKM. CDR3 nucleotide sequence: TGTGCCAGCAGCGAGAGGGAAGAGACCCAGTACTTC. Translated: CASSEREETQYF.

The chain links TRBV9 to TRBJ2-3; D is ambiguous. V was trimmed by 2 bases and J by 2 bases, leaving 15 bases between them. The CDR3 sequence is 16 residues long. The germline V gene has CDR1 SGDLS and CDR2 YYNGEE. CDR3 sequence: CASSVRMISSTDTQYF. CDR3 DNA sequence: TGTGCCAGCAGCGTTCGTATGATAAGCTCCACAGATACGCAGTATTTT.

This chain uses TRBV11-2 with TRBJ2-5; a possible D gene is TRBD2 (5 bases). Germline V CDR1 and CDR2: SGHAT, FQNNGV. CDR3 size: 15 residues. V lost 2 bases, J lost 1 base, and 11 bases lay in between. CDR3 nucleotides: TGTGCCAGCAGCTTATCGGCGGGTGGCCAAGAGACCCAGTACTTC. Translated, it gives CASSLSAGGQETQYF.

The chain links TRBV29-1 to TRBJ1-1, with 7 nucleotides matching TRBD1. V dropped 5 bases and J dropped 1; count of bases not matched to a gene: 7. CDR3 length: 14 residues. Germline V CDR1 and CDR2: SQVTM, ANQGSEA. The CDR3 region is CSVRVGDRNTEAFF. CDR3 bases: TGCAGCGTTCGAGTCGGGGACAGGAACACTGAAGCTTTCTTT.

This clone was seen a few times. This chain uses TRBV19 with TRBJ2-7; no clear D. V was pared by 4 bases and J by 6 bases, with 10 bases between. Germline-derived CDR1 and CDR2 are LNHDA and SQIVND (reference sequence). The CDR3 covers 12 residues. The CDR3 nucleotides read TGTGCCAGTAGTACCGCCATGGGCGAGCAGTACTTC. Encoded protein: CASSTAMGEQYF.

The chain is built from TRBV27 and TRBJ2-2, with D tentatively TRBD2 (5 bases). The CDR3 is made up of 18 amino acids. V gave up 0 bases and J gave up 4 bases, with 18 bases separating them. Looked up from germline, CDR1 is MNHEY and CDR2 is SMNVEV (reference sequence). The CDR3 DNA follows: TGTGCCAGCAGTTTATCCCTAGCCCACTCCCTGGGCACCGGGGAGCTGTTTTTT. Translation gives CASSLSLAHSLGTGELFF.

This chain uses TRBV11-2 with TRBJ1-5; D is undetermined. V gave up 2 bases and J gave up 2 bases, with 4 bases separating them. The CDR3 is 13 amino acids. The germline gives CDR1 SGHAT, CDR2 FQNNGV. For the CDR3, the DNA is TGTGCCAGCAGCTTATTTCGCAATCAGCCCCAGCATTTT. The encoded protein is CASSLFRNQPQHF.

The chain links TRBV27 to TRBJ1-2, with 7 bases fitting TRBD1. V shed 5 bases and J 2 bases; nucleotides not matched to a gene: 11. From germline, CDR1 is MNHEY and CDR2 SMNVEV (reference sequence). The CDR3 is 16 amino acids. The CDR3 nucleotides are TGTGCCAGCAGTCCCTCACAGGGGCCCAGGAACTATGGCTACACCTTC. This sequence encodes CASSPSQGPRNYGYTF.

The CDR3 spells CASSPASGRTDEQFF. For the CDR3, the DNA is TGCGCCAGCAGCCCGGCCAGCGGGAGGACCGATGAGCAGTTCTTC. V usage is TRBV5-1 and J usage is TRBJ2-1; 9 positions match TRBD2. Germline assignment: CDR1 SGHRS and CDR2 YFSETQ. The CDR3 totals 15 residues. Trimming at V came to 4 bases and at J to 8 bases, leaving 10 bases not matched to a gene.

This clone was observed a few times. The chain couples TRBV7-9 to TRBJ2-3, with D maybe TRBD1 (6 bases). Looked up from germline, CDR1 is SEHNR and CDR2 is FQNEAQ (reference sequence). Trimming took off 4 bases at V and 2 bases at J, with 19 bases between the two ends. The CDR3 length is 17 residues. CDR3: CASSSTFLTGFTDTQYF. The DNA for the CDR3 is TGTGCCAGCAGCTCTACATTTCTGACAGGATTCACAGATACGCAGTATTTT.

The chain combines TRBV28 with TRBJ2-1, with 12 nucleotides matching TRBD2. Looked up from germline, CDR1 is MDHEN and CDR2 is SYDVKM. This CDR3 region has 16 residues. Losses at the gene ends were 4 bases for V and 5 bases for J; bases not matched to a gene: 6. The CDR3 DNA sequence: TGTGCCAGCAGTTATCAGGGACTAGCGGGTAACAATGAGCAGTTCTTC. Encoded protein: CASSYQGLAGNNEQFF.

CDR3 protein: CASSQKGRLAGGPSGTDTQYF. DNA of the CDR3: TGCGCCAGCAGCCAAAAAGGGCGACTAGCGGGAGGGCCCTCGGGCACAGATACGCAGTATTTT. The chain carries TRBV4-1 and TRBJ2-3; 14 nucleotides align to TRBD2. Trimming cost V 2 bases and J 1 base; bases outside gene matches: 14. Germline CDR1 reads MGHRA; CDR2 reads YSYEKL. CDR3 length: 21 amino acids.

J is TRBJ2-2 and V is TRBV28; unclear D gene. Germline CDR1 is MDHEN and CDR2 is SYDVKM. Trimming stripped 3 bases from V and 2 bases from J, with 7 bases between. This CDR3 has 14 residues. The CDR3 region has the DNA TGTGCCAGCAGTTTCCCTGAAAACACCGGGGAGCTGTTTTTT. It specifies CASSFPENTGELFF.

The chain recombines TRBV9 with TRBJ2-7; 11 positions agree with TRBD1. Germline V gene lookup returns CDR1 SGDLS and CDR2 YYNGEE. This CDR3 spans 15 amino acids. V lost 3 bases and J lost 6; bases outside the gene matches: 8. The CDR3 DNA is TGTGCCAGCAGCGACAGGACAGGGGGCGCGGCCGAGCAGTACTTC. This encodes CASSDRTGGAAEQYF.

This rearrangement joins TRBV2 to TRBJ2-7, with 7 bases lining up with TRBD2. This CDR3 is built from 14 residues. After removal of 7 bases from V and 2 bases from J, the junction contained 8 bases not matched to a gene. Germline V gives CDR1 SNHLY, CDR2 FYNNEI. DNA of the CDR3: TGTGCCAGCACGGGTAGCGGGCACCCCTACGAGCAGTACTTC. This encodes CASTGSGHPYEQYF.

The V and J genes are TRBV28 and TRBJ2-6; D ambiguous. The germline V gene has CDR1 MDHEN and CDR2 SYDVKM. Trimming stripped 3 bases from V and 0 bases from J, with 6 bases between. CDR3 size: 15 residues. The CDR3, as DNA: TGTGCCAGCAGTTTTAGGTTCTCTGGGGCCAACGTCCTGACTTTC. Its translation: CASSFRFSGANVLTF. The full variable domain, with the rest looked up from reference TRBV28 and TRBJ2-6, is DVKVTQSSRYLVKRTGEKVFLECVQDMDHENMFWYRQDPGLGLRLIYFSYDVKMKEKGDIPEGYSVSREKKERFSLILESASTNQTSMYLCASSFRFSGANVLTFGAGSRLTVL.

The chain links TRBV18 to TRBJ2-1; 8 bases line up with TRBD1. V was pared by 2 bases and J by 5 bases, with 5 bases of the junction left unmatched. Germline loops: CDR1 KGHSH, CDR2 LQKENI. This CDR3 comprises 15 residues. The CDR3 protein is CASSPGTGGNNEQFF. The CDR3 DNA follows: TGTGCCAGCTCACCAGGCACAGGGGGTAACAATGAGCAGTTCTTC.

CDR3 sequence reads: CASSVVVTSGGGTDTQYF. CDR3 coding DNA: TGTGCCAGCAGCGTAGTGGTTACGTCGGGAGGGGGCACAGATACGCAGTATTTT. V gene TRBV9 combines with J gene TRBJ2-3, with 8 nucleotides matching TRBD2. CDR3 length equals 18 residues. V was clipped by 0 bases and J by 1 base; unmatched bases: 10. Germline V gene lookup returns CDR1 SGDLS and CDR2 YYNGEE. Based on the CDR3 plus reference TRBV9 and TRBJ2-3, the full variable domain is DSGVTQTPKHLITATGQRVTLRCSPRSGDLSVYWYQQSLDQGLQFLIQYYNGEERAKGNILERFSAQQFPDLHSELNLSSLELGDSALYFCASSVVVTSGGGTDTQYFGPGTRLTVL.

This clone was detected a few times. This chain links TRBV29-1 with TRBJ1-1, with a possible D match to TRBD1 (6 bases). The CDR3 runs 14 residues. V lost 7 bases and J lost 1, with 16 bases in between. Looked up from germline, CDR1 is SQVTM and CDR2 is ANQGSEA. DNA for the CDR3: TGCAGCGCCCAGGTTCCGGGGGCGAACACTGAAGCTTTCTTT. Protein: CSAQVPGANTEAFF.

This clone appeared a single time. The chain combines TRBV9 with TRBJ2-2; 8 bases map to TRBD1. The CDR3 loop spans 17 amino acids. V dropped 3 bases and J dropped 4; count of bases not matched to a gene: 11. Germline V gene data show CDR1 as SGDLS and CDR2 as YYNGEE. DNA of the CDR3: TGTGCCAGCAGCGAAGCATCAGGGGGCTTGGTCACCGGGGAGCTGTTTTTT. As protein: CASSEASGGLVTGELFF.

This rearrangement joins TRBV6-6 to TRBJ1-5; 9 nucleotides match TRBD1. The ends lost 5 bases at V and 5 bases at J; junction bases unmatched: 7. There are 15 residues in the CDR3. The germline CDR1 and CDR2 sequences are MNHNY and SVGAGI (reference sequence). CDR3 nucleotides: TGTGCCAGCAGTACTACAGGGGGCGGGCATCAGCCCCAGCATTTT. It codes for CASSTTGGGHQPQHF.

This clone has just one count. V usage is TRBV28 and J usage is TRBJ2-5; D gene uncertain. There are 14 residues in the CDR3. The V end lost 1 base, the J end lost 13 bases, and 19 bases lay between the germline ends. The germline CDR1 and CDR2 sequences are MDHEN and SYDVKM. The DNA for the CDR3 is TGTGCCAGCAGTTTATACTCTGACGGGCGCCCCCGGTACTTC. Translating gives CASSLYSDGRPRYF.

This chain links TRBV19 with TRBJ2-7; D may correspond to TRBD1 or TRBD2 (5 bases each). This CDR3 region has 14 residues. Germline values: CDR1 LNHDA, CDR2 SQIVND (reference sequence). V lost 2 bases and J lost 7, with 15 bases in between. The CDR3: CASSIKGLWGEQYF. CDR3 bases: TGTGCCAGTAGTATAAAAGGGCTCTGGGGGGAGCAGTACTTC.

The V call is TRBV9, the J call TRBJ2-7; 8 bases map to TRBD2. The J segment lost 3 bases and the V segment lost 3 bases, leaving 5 bases of the junction unmatched. Looked up from germline, CDR1 is SGDLS and CDR2 is YYNGEE. This CDR3 is built from 14 residues. CDR3 residues: CASSAGTRDYEQYF. The CDR3, as DNA: TGTGCCAGCAGCGCCGGGACTAGGGACTACGAGCAGTACTTC.

This chain joins TRBV7-9 and TRBJ2-1; TRBD2 is a possible D gene (6 bases). V lost 4 bases and J lost 8, with 12 bases in between. CDR3 length: 13 amino acids. CDR1 is SEHNR and CDR2 is FQNEAQ in the germline V gene (reference sequence). CDR3 coding DNA: TGTGCCAGCAGCTCTCCTAGCGTCGATGAGCAGTTCTTC. Translating gives CASSSPSVDEQFF.